This TCR beta chain comes out of a study of CD8+ T cells in alopecia areata. Study-wide results and limits: Normal skin's resident alphabeta T cells are sequenced alongside lesional scalp T cells.

cDNA prepared by RNA extraction and subsequent reverse transcription served as the template for sequencing. Sequencing was performed with immunoSEQ multiplex PCR; in TCRdb, only in-frame clones are kept and a portion is missing. The table includes about 150,000 clones, around 47% detected once. This clone has only a few counts. Its cognate antigen is unknown. Trimming took 3 bases from V and 0 from J, leaving 6 bases between them. The CDR3 totals 15 residues. Germline CDR1 is MNHNS and CDR2 is SASEGT. Sequenced material: CD4+ T cells sorted from blood. The clonotype originates from a human donor with alopecia areata. This sequence joins TRBV6-1 and TRBJ2-6; no firm D call. CDR3 DNA sequence: TGTGCCAGCAGTGACCGAAGCTCTGGGGCCAACGTCCTGACTTTC. It is translated as CASSDRSSGANVLTF.